These T cell receptor beta chains were read from a single sample in a study of cytomegalovirus exposure and HLA in healthy donors. Assay: immunoSEQ multiplex PCR; the TCRdb copy retains only in-frame clones and omits some. The table shows 150,000 or so clones, with roughly 80% occurring only once. Material: PBMCs. The source of these receptors is a young woman in good health and CMV-seronegative. The CDR3 runs from the conserved cysteine through the conserved F or W. Each record gives: J gene, clone size, D gene, V gene, CDR3 protein, CDR3 DNA. The D gene is left open where the match is weak. Not every row has a clone size; where given, it reads once, few, many or a size class.

j_call: TRBJ2-3; clone_size: -; d_call: TRBD1; v_call: TRBV5-6; cdr3_aa: CASSLNGQGAITDTQYF; cdr3_nt: TGTGCCAGCAGCTTGAACGGACAGGGGGCCATTACAGATACGCAGTATTTT
j_call: TRBJ2-7; clone_size: -; d_call: -; v_call: TRBV6-5; cdr3_aa: CATGRGYYEQYF; cdr3_nt: TGTGCCACCGGCCGGGGATACTACGAGCAGTACTTC
j_call: TRBJ2-7; clone_size: -; d_call: TRBD2; v_call: TRBV4-2; cdr3_aa: CASSQEPSGSYEQYF; cdr3_nt: TGTGCCAGCAGCCAAGAGCCTAGCGGCTCCTACGAGCAGTACTTC
j_call: TRBJ2-3; clone_size: -; d_call: TRBD2; v_call: TRBV5-4; cdr3_aa: CASSRDGRAGGTQYF; cdr3_nt: TGTGCCAGCAGCCGCGACGGGAGGGCCGGGGGTACGCAGTATTTT
j_call: TRBJ2-1; clone_size: -; d_call: -; v_call: TRBV5-6; cdr3_aa: CASSTDLYNEQFF; cdr3_nt: TGTGCCAGCAGCACGGACTTATACAATGAGCAGTTCTTC
j_call: TRBJ2-3; clone_size: few; d_call: -; v_call: TRBV4-3; cdr3_aa: CASSQVAFSTDTQYF; cdr3_nt: TGCGCCAGCAGCCAAGTAGCTTTTAGCACAGATACGCAGTATTTT
j_call: TRBJ1-5; clone_size: -; d_call: -; v_call: TRBV6-1; cdr3_aa: CASSGSRNQPQHF; cdr3_nt: TGTGCCAGCAGTGGCAGTCGCAATCAGCCCCAGCATTTT
j_call: TRBJ1-5; clone_size: -; d_call: TRBD1; v_call: TRBV10-3; cdr3_aa: CAIKDTGDNQPQHF; cdr3_nt: TGTGCCATCAAGGACACAGGGGACAATCAGCCCCAGCATTTT
j_call: TRBJ2-2; clone_size: -; d_call: TRBD1; v_call: TRBV9; cdr3_aa: CASSPAGQGVSAGELFF; cdr3_nt: TGTGCCAGCAGCCCCGCGGGACAGGGAGTGAGTGCCGGGGAGCTGTTTTTT
j_call: TRBJ2-1; clone_size: -; d_call: TRBD1; v_call: TRBV6-1; cdr3_aa: CASVRDRDGGKQFF; cdr3_nt: TGTGCCAGCGTCCGGGACAGGGATGGTGGGAAGCAGTTCTTC
j_call: TRBJ2-7; clone_size: -; d_call: -; v_call: TRBV7-3; cdr3_aa: CASSPGVVGRRSGEQYF; cdr3_nt: TGTGCCAGCAGCCCCGGGGTGGTGGGCAGGCGCTCCGGCGAGCAGTACTTC
j_call: TRBJ2-1; clone_size: few; d_call: TRBD2; v_call: TRBV6-5; cdr3_aa: CASNKLAGGPVLF; cdr3_nt: TGTGCCAGCAATAAACTAGCGGGAGGGCCGGTCCTCTTC
j_call: TRBJ1-5; clone_size: -; d_call: TRBD1; v_call: TRBV28; cdr3_aa: CASSGTGAYSNQPQHF; cdr3_nt: TGTGCCAGCAGTGGGACAGGGGCCTATAGCAATCAGCCCCAGCATTTT
j_call: TRBJ2-5; clone_size: -; d_call: -; v_call: TRBV5-4; cdr3_aa: CASSPPRGRGGVETQYF; cdr3_nt: TGTGCCAGCAGCCCCCCAAGGGGAAGGGGGGGGGTGGAGACCCAGTACTTC
j_call: TRBJ2-7; clone_size: -; d_call: -; v_call: TRBV5-1; cdr3_aa: CASSLLQGRGYEQYF; cdr3_nt: TGCGCCAGCAGCTTGTTACAGGGTAGGGGCTACGAGCAGTACTTC
j_call: TRBJ1-1; clone_size: -; d_call: TRBD1; v_call: TRBV30; cdr3_aa: CAWSDSSTGDEAFF; cdr3_nt: TGTGCCTGGAGTGATAGTAGTACAGGGGATGAAGCTTTCTTT
j_call: TRBJ1-1; clone_size: -; d_call: TRBD1; v_call: TRBV11-3; cdr3_aa: CASSSDRGRGNTEAFF; cdr3_nt: TGTGCCAGCAGCTCCGACAGGGGGCGAGGGAACACTGAAGCTTTCTTT
j_call: TRBJ2-7; clone_size: -; d_call: -; v_call: TRBV5-1; cdr3_aa: CASSLEGLTGTYEQYF; cdr3_nt: TGCGCCAGCAGCCTAGAGGGATTGACCGGGACCTACGAGCAGTACTTC
j_call: TRBJ1-2; clone_size: -; d_call: TRBD1; v_call: TRBV18; cdr3_aa: CASSPGQGYNYGYTF; cdr3_nt: TGTGCCAGCTCACCCGGACAGGGATATAACTATGGCTACACCTTC
j_call: TRBJ1-4; clone_size: -; d_call: -; v_call: TRBV4-1; cdr3_aa: CASSQSTGLSLEKLFF; cdr3_nt: TGCGCCAGCAGCCAATCCACAGGGTTGTCTTTGGAAAAACTGTTTTTT
j_call: TRBJ2-7; clone_size: -; d_call: TRBD2; v_call: TRBV11-2; cdr3_aa: CASSPRGLLAVQNYEQYF; cdr3_nt: TGTGCCAGCAGCCCCCGAGGGCTCCTAGCGGTACAAAACTACGAGCAGTACTTC
j_call: TRBJ2-3; clone_size: -; d_call: -; v_call: TRBV5-6; cdr3_aa: CASSLDGRDPDTQYF; cdr3_nt: TGTGCCAGCAGCTTGGATGGGCGGGACCCAGATACGCAGTATTTT
j_call: TRBJ1-5; clone_size: -; d_call: TRBD1; v_call: TRBV28; cdr3_aa: CASSPIRQGKPPQHF; cdr3_nt: TGTGCCAGCAGCCCCATCCGACAGGGCAAGCCGCCCCAGCATTTT
j_call: TRBJ1-2; clone_size: -; d_call: -; v_call: TRBV5-1; cdr3_aa: CASRKGDDYGYTF; cdr3_nt: TGCGCCAGTAGAAAGGGGGATGACTATGGCTACACCTTC
j_call: TRBJ2-1; clone_size: few; d_call: -; v_call: TRBV5-1; cdr3_aa: CASSLAAGGTWNEQFF; cdr3_nt: TGCGCCAGCAGCTTGGCTGCTGGCGGGACCTGGAATGAGCAGTTCTTC
j_call: TRBJ2-3; clone_size: -; d_call: TRBD2; v_call: TRBV2; cdr3_aa: CASSRGREGTDTQYF; cdr3_nt: TGTGCCAGCAGCCGAGGCCGGGAGGGCACAGATACGCAGTATTTT
j_call: TRBJ2-5; clone_size: -; d_call: TRBD2; v_call: TRBV18; cdr3_aa: CASSPGLAGGETQYF; cdr3_nt: TGTGCCAGCTCACCAGGGCTAGCGGGTGGAGAGACCCAGTACTTC
j_call: TRBJ2-7; clone_size: -; d_call: -; v_call: TRBV4-2; cdr3_aa: CASSSVASEQYF; cdr3_nt: TGTGCCAGCAGCTCCGTAGCTTCCGAGCAGTACTTC
j_call: TRBJ2-3; clone_size: few; d_call: -; v_call: TRBV6-6; cdr3_aa: CATYSAEASTDTQYF; cdr3_nt: TGTGCCACCTACTCCGCTGAAGCTAGCACAGATACGCAGTATTTT
j_call: TRBJ2-7; clone_size: -; d_call: TRBD2; v_call: TRBV7-2; cdr3_aa: CASSLRTSGSIPYEQYF; cdr3_nt: TGTGCCAGCAGCTTAAGGACTAGCGGGAGTATCCCCTACGAGCAGTACTTC
j_call: TRBJ2-1; clone_size: -; d_call: -; v_call: TRBV9; cdr3_aa: CASSVATGSYNEQFF; cdr3_nt: TGTGCCAGCAGCGTAGCGACAGGTTCCTACAATGAGCAGTTCTTC
j_call: TRBJ2-3; clone_size: few; d_call: TRBD1; v_call: TRBV2; cdr3_aa: CASSPGQITDTQYF; cdr3_nt: TGTGCCAGCAGTCCGGGACAGATCACAGATACGCAGTATTTT
j_call: TRBJ2-1; clone_size: -; d_call: -; v_call: TRBV29-1; cdr3_aa: CSVIGVSYNEQFF; cdr3_nt: TGCAGCGTTATAGGGGTCTCCTACAATGAGCAGTTCTTC
j_call: TRBJ1-6; clone_size: -; d_call: -; v_call: TRBV28; cdr3_aa: CASSSRQVNNSPLHF; cdr3_nt: TGTGCCAGCAGTTCCCGACAGGTTAATAATTCACCCCTCCACTTT
j_call: TRBJ2-1; clone_size: -; d_call: -; v_call: TRBV15; cdr3_aa: CATSRERVREQFF; cdr3_nt: TGTGCCACCAGCAGAGAACGGGTTCGCGAGCAGTTCTTC